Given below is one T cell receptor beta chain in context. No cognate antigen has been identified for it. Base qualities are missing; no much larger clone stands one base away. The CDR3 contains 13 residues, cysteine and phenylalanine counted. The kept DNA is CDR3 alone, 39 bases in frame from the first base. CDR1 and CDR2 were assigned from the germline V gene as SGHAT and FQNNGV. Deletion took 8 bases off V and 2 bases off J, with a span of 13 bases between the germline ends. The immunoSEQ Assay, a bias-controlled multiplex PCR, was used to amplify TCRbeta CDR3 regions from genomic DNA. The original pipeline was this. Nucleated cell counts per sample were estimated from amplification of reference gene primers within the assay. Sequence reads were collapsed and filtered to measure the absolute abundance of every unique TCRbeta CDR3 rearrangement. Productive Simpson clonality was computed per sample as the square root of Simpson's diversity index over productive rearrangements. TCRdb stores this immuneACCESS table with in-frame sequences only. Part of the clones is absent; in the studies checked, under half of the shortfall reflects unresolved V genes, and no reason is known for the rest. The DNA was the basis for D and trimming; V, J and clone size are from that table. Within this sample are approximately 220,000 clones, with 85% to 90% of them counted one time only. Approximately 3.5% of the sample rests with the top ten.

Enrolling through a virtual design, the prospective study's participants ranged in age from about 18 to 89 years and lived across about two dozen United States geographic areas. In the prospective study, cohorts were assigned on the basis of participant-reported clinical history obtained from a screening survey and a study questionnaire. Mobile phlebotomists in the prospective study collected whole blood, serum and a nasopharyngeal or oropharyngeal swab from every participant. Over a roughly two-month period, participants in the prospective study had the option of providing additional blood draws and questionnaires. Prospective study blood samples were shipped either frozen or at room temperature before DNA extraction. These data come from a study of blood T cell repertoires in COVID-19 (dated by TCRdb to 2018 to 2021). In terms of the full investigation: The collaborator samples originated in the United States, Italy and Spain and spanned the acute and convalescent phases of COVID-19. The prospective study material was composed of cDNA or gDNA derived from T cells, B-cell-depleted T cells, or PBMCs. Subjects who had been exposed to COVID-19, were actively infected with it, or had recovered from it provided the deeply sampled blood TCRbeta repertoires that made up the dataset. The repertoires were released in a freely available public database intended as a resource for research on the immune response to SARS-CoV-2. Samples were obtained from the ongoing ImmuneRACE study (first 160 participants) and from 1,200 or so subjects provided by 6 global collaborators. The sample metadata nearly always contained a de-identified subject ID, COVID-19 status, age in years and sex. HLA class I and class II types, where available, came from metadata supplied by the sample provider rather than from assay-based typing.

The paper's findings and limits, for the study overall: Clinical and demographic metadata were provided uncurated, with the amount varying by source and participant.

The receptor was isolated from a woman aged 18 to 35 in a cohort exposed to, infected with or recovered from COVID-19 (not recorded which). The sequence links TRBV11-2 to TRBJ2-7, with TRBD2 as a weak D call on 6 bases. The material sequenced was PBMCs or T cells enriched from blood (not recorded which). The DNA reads TGTGCCAGCCGAGGGGACTCCACCTACGAGCAGTACTTC. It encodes CASRGDSTYEQYF.